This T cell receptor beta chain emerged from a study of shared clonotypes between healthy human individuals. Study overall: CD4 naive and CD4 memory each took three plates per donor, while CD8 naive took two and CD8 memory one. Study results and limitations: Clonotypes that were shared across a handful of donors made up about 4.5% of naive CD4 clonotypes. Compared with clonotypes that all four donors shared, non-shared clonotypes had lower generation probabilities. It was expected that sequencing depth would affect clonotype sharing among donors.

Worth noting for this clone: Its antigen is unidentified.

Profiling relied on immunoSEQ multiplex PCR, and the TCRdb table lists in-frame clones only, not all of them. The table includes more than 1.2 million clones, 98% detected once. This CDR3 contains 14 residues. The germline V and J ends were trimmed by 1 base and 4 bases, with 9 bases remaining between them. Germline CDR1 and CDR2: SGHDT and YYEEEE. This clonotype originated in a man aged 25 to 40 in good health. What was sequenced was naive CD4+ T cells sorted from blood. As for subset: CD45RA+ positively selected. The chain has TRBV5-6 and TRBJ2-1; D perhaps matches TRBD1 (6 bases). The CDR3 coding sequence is TGTGCCAGCAGCTTGCGTGGACAGTACAATGAGCAGTTCTTC. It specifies CASSLRGQYNEQFF.